The following is a T cell receptor (beta chain) sequence with its context. Antigen unknown. Methods used by the authors: ImmunoSEQ junction-only sequences lacked quality scores, so their filtering differed. Clones were sequenced by immunoSEQ multiplex PCR, and TCRdb holds only the in-frame ones, with some missing. That table supplies the V and J calls and clone size; D and trimming were determined from the DNA. In the table there are hundreds of thousands of clones, roughly 96% of which are singletons. V was clipped by 4 bases and J by 3 bases, with 14 bases between them. Germline loops: CDR1 SGHDT, CDR2 YYEEEE. This CDR3 is 14 amino acids long. Naive CD8 cells lacked CD45RO and underwent positive selection for CCR7, leaving out terminally differentiated effector memory CD45RA+ cells. The sample originates from a study of shared clonotypes between healthy human individuals. Study results and limitations: Sampling was confined to blood; repertoires within tissues likely differ. The expectation was that sequencing depth would affect clonotype sharing among donors. Naive subsets tended to show greater estimated richness than memory subsets.

The chain couples TRBV5-6 to TRBJ2-7; D gene uncertain. The sample taken for sequencing was naive CD8+ T cells sorted from blood. The clonotype originates from a woman aged 30 to 39 in good health. The CDR3 nucleotides read TGTGCCAGCAGCGGTCCCTCAGACAACTACGAGCAGTACTTC. Translation: CASSGPSDNYEQYF.